This record covers a single T cell receptor beta chain. Antigen unknown. These data belong to a study of early T cells in non-severe SARS-CoV-2 infection. Across the study: Unsorted whole blood bulk RNA was sequenced, with unpaired chains.

Study findings and constraints: CD4 and private specificities were missed by VDJdb matching, which favored anti-spike CD8 responses.

There are 15 residues in the CDR3. V was clipped by 6 bases and J by 5 bases; unmatched bases: 12. Individual cDNA molecules received unique molecular identifiers during library preparation. TCRdb re-analysed the 5' RACE reads in MiXCR, keeping a single row per CDR3 protein. The data contain about 80,000 distinct CDR3 sequences, over 10% of them seen just once; the ten biggest clones take up around 1.1%. The sequence came from an adult who was a healthcare worker with PCR-confirmed SARS-CoV-2 infection or an uninfected control (not recorded which). V and J are TRBV12-3 or TRBV12-4 and TRBJ1-1; 7 nucleotides line up with TRBD1. The sample consisted of whole blood. The chain's CDR3 is CASSPRQGKKTEAFF. DNA for the CDR3: TGTGCCAGCAGCCCCAGACAGGGAAAGAAGACTGAAGCTTTCTTT.